A single sample is the source of the 2 T cell receptor beta chains below, sequenced in a study of blood T cell repertoires in COVID-19. Method: immunoSEQ multiplex PCR; TCRdb's copy keeps in-frame clones and lacks some. The data show 200,000 or so clones, about 88% seen once. Sequencing input: peripheral blood. The receptors here all came from a man in his fifties or sixties with COVID-19, enrolled during active disease.

The genes are TRBV28 and TRBJ2-1; D is unresolved. Germline assignment: CDR1 MDHEN and CDR2 SYDVKM. The CDR3 loop spans 14 amino acids. Between the trimmed V and J ends, which lost 1 base and 0 bases, there was a span of 4 bases. For the CDR3, the DNA is TGTGCCAGCAGTTTATCGGGCTCCTACAATGAGCAGTTCTTC. Its translation: CASSLSGSYNEQFF.

The J gene is TRBJ1-1, the V gene TRBV2, with D possibly TRBD1 on 6 matching bases. The length of the CDR3 is 13 residues. From germline, CDR1 is SNHLY and CDR2 FYNNEI. V lost 3 bases and J lost 10, with 15 bases in between. In DNA form, the CDR3 reads TGTGCCAGCAGTGAGGTTGGGGGCTATGGAGCTTTCTTT. Translated: CASSEVGGYGAFF.